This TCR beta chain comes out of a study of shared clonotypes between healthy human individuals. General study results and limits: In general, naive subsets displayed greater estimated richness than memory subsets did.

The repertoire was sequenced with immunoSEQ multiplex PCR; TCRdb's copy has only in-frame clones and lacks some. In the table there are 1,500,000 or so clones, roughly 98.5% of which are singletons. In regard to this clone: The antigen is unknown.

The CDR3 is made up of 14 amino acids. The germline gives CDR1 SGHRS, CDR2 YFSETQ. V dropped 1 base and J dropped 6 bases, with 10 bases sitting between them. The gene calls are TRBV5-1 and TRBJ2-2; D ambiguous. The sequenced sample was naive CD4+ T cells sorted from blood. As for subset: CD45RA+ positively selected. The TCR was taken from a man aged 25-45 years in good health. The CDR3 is CASSLITNSGELFF. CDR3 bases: TGCGCCAGCAGCTTGATAACTAACTCCGGGGAGCTGTTTTTT.